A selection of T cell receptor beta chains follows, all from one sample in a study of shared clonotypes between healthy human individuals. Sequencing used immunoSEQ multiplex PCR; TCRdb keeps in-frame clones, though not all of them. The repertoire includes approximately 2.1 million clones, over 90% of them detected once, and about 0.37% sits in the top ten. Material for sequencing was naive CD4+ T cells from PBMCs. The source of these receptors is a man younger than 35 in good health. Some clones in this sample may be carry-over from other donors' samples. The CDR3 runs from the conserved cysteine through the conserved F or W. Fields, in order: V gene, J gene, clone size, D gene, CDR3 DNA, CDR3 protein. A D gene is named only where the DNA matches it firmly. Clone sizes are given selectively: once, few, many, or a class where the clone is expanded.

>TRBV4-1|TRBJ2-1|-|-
TGCGCCAGCAGCGTGACCGACAATGAGCAGTTCTTC
CASSVTDNEQFF
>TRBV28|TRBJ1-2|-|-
TGTGCCAGCAGTTCGGAGGGGACGGCGAGAGGCTACACCTTC
CASSSEGTARGYTF
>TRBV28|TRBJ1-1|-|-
TGTGCCAGCCAAAGGTGGGGGAAACACGACATTGAAGCTTTCTTT
CASQRWGKHDIEAFF
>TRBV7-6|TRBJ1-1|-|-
TGTGCCAGCAGGTCGGGTGGAAACACTGAAGCTTTCTTT
CASRSGGNTEAFF
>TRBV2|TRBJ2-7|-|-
TGTGCCAGCAGTTCCGGTTTCTACGAGCAGTACTTC
CASSSGFYEQYF
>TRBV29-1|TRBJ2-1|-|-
TGCAGCGTTGATTTCGCGGGCGCCAAATTTAACAATGAGCAGTTCTTC
CSVDFAGAKFNNEQFF
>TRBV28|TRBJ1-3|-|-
TGTGCCAGCAGTCCGGACGGCGGAAACACCATATATTTT
CASSPDGGNTIYF
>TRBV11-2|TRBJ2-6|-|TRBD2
TGTGCCAGCAGCCCTCGGGGGGCGGGAGGCTCTGGGGCCAACGTCCTGACTTTC
CASSPRGAGGSGANVLTF
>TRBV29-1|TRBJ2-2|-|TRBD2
TGCAGCGTGGTGGGACTAGCGGGCACCGGGGAGCTGTTTTTT
CSVVGLAGTGELFF
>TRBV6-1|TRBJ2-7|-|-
TGTGCCAGCAGTGTCCGGACGACATCCTACGAGCAGTACTTC
CASSVRTTSYEQYF
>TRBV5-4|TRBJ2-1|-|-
TGTGCCAGCAGCAGTAGGCGGGACCCAGGGAATGAGCAGTTCTTC
CASSSRRDPGNEQFF
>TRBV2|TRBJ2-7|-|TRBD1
TGTGCCAGCAGACCCAGGGACAGGAGCACCTACGAGCAGTACTTC
CASRPRDRSTYEQYF
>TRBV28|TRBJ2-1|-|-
TGTGCCAGCATCGGCGGGGGCGCCTCCTACAATGAGCAGTTCTTC
CASIGGGASYNEQFF
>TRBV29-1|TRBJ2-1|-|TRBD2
TGCAGCGTTGGAGGTTCGGCTAGCGGGGGACAGTTACCCTCCTACAATGAGCAGTTCTTC
CSVGGSASGGQLPSYNEQFF
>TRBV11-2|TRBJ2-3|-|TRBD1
TGTGCCAGCACCCCAGGGGGTTGGGCAGATACGCAGTATTTT
CASTPGGWADTQYF
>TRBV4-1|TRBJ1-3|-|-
TGCGCCAGCAGCCAAACAGGCTACTCTGGAAACACCATATATTTT
CASSQTGYSGNTIYF
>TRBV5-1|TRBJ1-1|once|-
TGCGCCAGCAGCTCATCCTTCGGGGACACTGAAGCTTTCTTT
CASSSSFGDTEAFF
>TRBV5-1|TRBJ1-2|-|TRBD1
TGCGCCAGCAGCGCGACAGGGGGCGCCCCGGGTGGCTACACCTTC
CASSATGGAPGGYTF
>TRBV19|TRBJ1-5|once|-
TGTGCCAGTAGTATTATGAGGGGGGGCGGTCAGCCCCAGCATTTT
CASSIMRGGGQPQHF
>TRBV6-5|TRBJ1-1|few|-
TGTGCCAGCATTCCCCTCGGGGAACGGGGTGAAGCTTTCTTT
CASIPLGERGEAFF
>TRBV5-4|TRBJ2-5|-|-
TGTGCCAGCAGCCGCCGGGGCAGAGAGACCCAGTACTTC
CASSRRGRETQYF
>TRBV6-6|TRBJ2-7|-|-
TGTGCCAGCAGTTTCCATCGCGACTTATACTCCTACGAGCAGTACTTC
CASSFHRDLYSYEQYF
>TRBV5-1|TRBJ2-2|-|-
TGCGCCAGCAGCTTGCAAGGAGGTACCGGGGAGCTGTTTTTT
CASSLQGGTGELFF
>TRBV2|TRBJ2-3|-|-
TGTGCCAGCAGTGGTAGTGGATATACGCAGTATTTT
CASSGSGYTQYF
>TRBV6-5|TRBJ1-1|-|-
TGTGCCACAACGACAGTCAACACTGAAGCTTTCTTT
CATTTVNTEAFF
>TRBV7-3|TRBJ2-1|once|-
TGTGCCAGCAGCTTAAGCGGAAGCTACAATGAGCAGTTCTTC
CASSLSGSYNEQFF
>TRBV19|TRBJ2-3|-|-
TGTGCCAGAGAAATAAGAGATACGCAGTATTTT
CAREIRDTQYF
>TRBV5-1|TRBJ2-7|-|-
TGCGCCAGCAGCTCCGGGACCCCCGCCGAGCAGTACTTC
CASSSGTPAEQYF
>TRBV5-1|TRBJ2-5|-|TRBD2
TGCGCCAGCAGCTTAAGTAGCGGGGCCCTGCAAGAGACCCAGTACTTC
CASSLSSGALQETQYF
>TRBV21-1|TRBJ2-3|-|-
TGTGCCAGCAGCAACCGAGATACGCAGTATTTT
CASSNRDTQYF
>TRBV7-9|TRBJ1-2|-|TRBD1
TGTGCCAGCACCTCCTTACAGGGGGCTTACTATGGCTACACCTTC
CASTSLQGAYYGYTF
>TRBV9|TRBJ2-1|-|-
TGTGCCAGCAGCGTAGGGGCTAGATCACACAATGAGCAGTTCTTC
CASSVGARSHNEQFF
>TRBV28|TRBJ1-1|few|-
TGTGCCAGCAGCTCGGACGGTCCTGAAGCTTTCTTT
CASSSDGPEAFF
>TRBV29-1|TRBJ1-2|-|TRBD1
TGCAGCGTCAGGGGGCGGCCAACCTATGGCTACACCTTC
CSVRGRPTYGYTF
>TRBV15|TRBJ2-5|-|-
TGTGCCACCAGCAGAGATTATCAGTTTCTTGAAGAGACCCAGTACTTC
CATSRDYQFLEETQYF
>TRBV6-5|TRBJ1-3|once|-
TGTGCCAGCAGTTACGGGGGGCGTAGAAACACCATATATTTT
CASSYGGRRNTIYF
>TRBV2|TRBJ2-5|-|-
TGTGCCAGCCAACCCGTTCGAGAGACCCAGTACTTC
CASQPVRETQYF
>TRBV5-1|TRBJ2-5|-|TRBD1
TGCGCCAGCAGCTTAGGGACAGGGGGCGTCGAAGAGACCCAGTACTTC
CASSLGTGGVEETQYF
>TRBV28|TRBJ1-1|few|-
TGTGCCAGCAGGTCGGTGAACACTGAAGCTTTCTTT
CASRSVNTEAFF
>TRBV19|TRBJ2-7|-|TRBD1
TGTGCCAGTAGTACATCCTGGACAGGGGAGACCTACGAGCAGTACTTC
CASSTSWTGETYEQYF